This T cell receptor (beta chain) stems from a study of radiation and T cells in renal cell carcinoma. Using immunoSEQ multiplex PCR, the repertoire was profiled, and TCRdb retains in-frame clones only, with some absent. The repertoire holds just over 95,000 clones, with about 88% as singletons. This sample's time point: baseline pretreatment blood. The treatment denotes: 15 Gy SBRT to primary tumor, nephrectomy 4 weeks later. Germline V CDR1 and CDR2: MGHRA, YSYEKL. J was trimmed by 12 bases and V by 1 base; bases with no gene match: 13. The CDR3 has 16 amino acids. The chain employs TRBV4-1 and TRBJ2-1, with 9 nucleotides matching TRBD2. The clonotype was recovered from a man aged 45-65 years with renal cell carcinoma. Sequencing used blood, obtained from a patient whose treatment included radiotherapy and nephrectomy. The CDR3 region has the DNA TGCGCCAGCAGCCAAGTGGTAGATAGCGGGAGACAGGGGCAGTTCTTC. Translated: CASSQVVDSGRQGQFF.